What follows describes a single T cell receptor beta chain. The antigen remains undetermined. Sequencing used immunoSEQ multiplex PCR; TCRdb keeps in-frame clones, though not all of them. The repertoire holds about 78,000 clones, with around 87% as singletons. From germline, CDR1 is MNHEY and CDR2 SMNVEV (reference sequence). V dropped 2 bases and J dropped 4; count of bases not matched to a gene: 7. This CDR3 comprises 16 residues. The data belong to a study of T cell responses to AZD1222 COVID-19 vaccine. Study-level findings and limits: Only after the peak T cell response were repertoires sampled. Possibly, clonal diversity was underestimated; donors were largely white British and included more females.

Sequencing was performed on peripheral blood, taken on day 0 of AZD1222 vaccination. The sequence was obtained from an adult in good health. J is TRBJ2-5 and V is TRBV27; 10 positions agree with TRBD1. The CDR3 DNA reads TGTGCCAGCAGTTTAGGGACAGGGGCCAAGGTAGAGACCCAGTACTTC. It specifies CASSLGTGAKVETQYF.